Listed below are T cell receptor beta chains from one sample, sequenced in a study of T cell responses to AZD1222 COVID-19 vaccine. Repertoires were generated with immunoSEQ multiplex PCR, while TCRdb's copy carries only in-frame clones and drops some. The sample yields some 110,000 clones, roughly 87% seen once. Sequenced material: peripheral blood, taken 28 days after the second AZD1222 dose. Receptors originate from an adult who received the AZD1222 COVID-19 vaccine. Each CDR3 is given with its conserved first and last residue. The D gene is left open where the match is weak. A clone size is listed for some rows: how often the clone was seen (once, few, many), or a class if it is expanded.

size: .
V: TRBV4-1
D: .
J: TRBJ2-7
DNA: TGCGCCAGCAGCCAAGTTATGGGACCAAGGTGCTTC
CDR3: CASSQVMGPRCF

size: .
V: TRBV7-2
D: .
J: TRBJ1-1
DNA: TGTGCCAGCAGCTTAGGGGGAGTGAACACTGAAGCTTTCTTT
CDR3: CASSLGGVNTEAFF

size: .
V: TRBV24-1
D: .
J: TRBJ2-1
DNA: TGTGCCATCCCAATGTGGGACAACTACAATGAGCAGTTCTTC
CDR3: CAIPMWDNYNEQFF

size: .
V: TRBV10-1
D: TRBD1
J: TRBJ2-3
DNA: TGCGCCAGCAGCCGGGACAGGACAGATACGCAGTATTTT
CDR3: CASSRDRTDTQYF

size: .
V: TRBV2
D: .
J: TRBJ1-6
DNA: TGTGCCAGCACCGCAGGGAAAAATTCACCCCTCCACTTT
CDR3: CASTAGKNSPLHF

size: .
V: TRBV7-2
D: .
J: TRBJ1-2
DNA: TGTGCCAGCAGCTTAGGACAGAGGAATGGCTACACCTTC
CDR3: CASSLGQRNGYTF

size: .
V: TRBV28
D: .
J: TRBJ1-1
DNA: TGTGCCAGCAGACAACAGGAGAAAGCTTTCTTT
CDR3: CASRQQEKAFF

size: .
V: TRBV6-6
D: TRBD2
J: TRBJ2-1
DNA: TGTGCCAGCAGTCGACTAGCGGGAGACTATGAGCAGTTCTTC
CDR3: CASSRLAGDYEQFF

size: .
V: TRBV19
D: TRBD1
J: TRBJ2-7
DNA: TGTGCCAGTAGTCCGGGACAGGTGGGTCGTTTCGAGCAGTACTTC
CDR3: CASSPGQVGRFEQYF

size: .
V: TRBV3-1/TRBV3-2
D: TRBD1
J: TRBJ2-7
DNA: TGTGCCAGCAGCCAAGGAATCGGGACAGCTAGCGAGCAGTACTTC
CDR3: CASSQGIGTASEQYF

size: .
V: TRBV19
D: TRBD2
J: TRBJ2-1
DNA: TGTGCCAGTAGCCCCCCCCGGATTAGCGGGAGGCCTAAATACAATGAGCAGTTCTTC
CDR3: CASSPPRISGRPKYNEQFF

size: once
V: TRBV7-2
D: TRBD2
J: TRBJ2-1
DNA: TGTGCCAGCAGCCTGCGATTGACGGGGTCGGCGGGAGGAAATGAGCAGTTCTTC
CDR3: CASSLRLTGSAGGNEQFF

size: once
V: TRBV7-8
D: TRBD1
J: TRBJ2-3
DNA: TGTGCCAGCAGCCCCCAGGGACAGGGGGTGAGCACAGATACGCAGTATTTT
CDR3: CASSPQGQGVSTDTQYF

size: .
V: TRBV11-2
D: TRBD1
J: TRBJ2-5
DNA: TGTGCCAGCAGCGTGGGACAGGGAGGGGAGACCCAGTACTTC
CDR3: CASSVGQGGETQYF

size: .
V: TRBV19
D: TRBD2
J: TRBJ2-7
DNA: TGTGCCAGTAGTAGAGCGGGAGGGCGGACCTACGAGCAGTACTTC
CDR3: CASSRAGGRTYEQYF

size: .
V: TRBV28
D: .
J: TRBJ2-2
DNA: TGTGCCAGCAGGGGGACTGCGAACACCGGGGAGCTGTTTTTT
CDR3: CASRGTANTGELFF

size: .
V: TRBV25-1
D: .
J: TRBJ1-1
DNA: TGTGCCAGCAGAAAGGGCCCGGGCGACGGAGCTTTCTTT
CDR3: CASRKGPGDGAFF

size: .
V: TRBV11-2
D: .
J: TRBJ2-3
DNA: TGTGCCAGCAGCTTAGCTCTTCCAGATACGCAGTATTTT
CDR3: CASSLALPDTQYF

size: .
V: TRBV27
D: .
J: TRBJ2-7
DNA: TGTGCCAGCAGGACAGGACCCTACGAGCAGTACTTC
CDR3: CASRTGPYEQYF

size: .
V: TRBV6-6
D: TRBD1
J: TRBJ1-5
DNA: TGTGCCAGCAGTTACAGGGGGCCCCGGCAGGCCCAGCATTTT
CDR3: CASSYRGPRQAQHF

size: .
V: TRBV28
D: TRBD1
J: TRBJ1-2
DNA: TGTGCCAGCAGTTTACCCGGGACAGGGACTAACTATGGCTACACCTTC
CDR3: CASSLPGTGTNYGYTF

size: once
V: TRBV20-1
D: .
J: TRBJ2-3
DNA: TGCAGTGCTATTTCAGATACGCAGTATTTT
CDR3: CSAISDTQYF

size: .
V: TRBV7-2
D: TRBD2
J: TRBJ2-3
DNA: TGTGCCAGCAGCCCGGGACTAGCGGGGGTGGCAGATACGCAGTATTTT
CDR3: CASSPGLAGVADTQYF

size: .
V: TRBV18
D: TRBD1
J: TRBJ1-4
DNA: TGTGCCAGCTCACCGTTCACGGACAGGGCTCATGAAAAACTGTTTTTT
CDR3: CASSPFTDRAHEKLFF

size: few
V: TRBV28
D: .
J: TRBJ1-1
DNA: TGTGCCAGCAGTGCTCCCGACTCGGCTCTGGCTCTTCGGGCTTTCTTT
CDR3: CASSAPDSALALRAFF

size: .
V: TRBV19
D: .
J: TRBJ1-5
DNA: TGTGCCAGTAGTCCTCCAGGTTCGGGCAATCAGCCCCAGCATTTT
CDR3: CASSPPGSGNQPQHF

size: .
V: TRBV28
D: .
J: TRBJ2-7
DNA: TGTGCCAGCAGTTTGTCAGGGCCCTACGAGCAGTACTTC
CDR3: CASSLSGPYEQYF

size: .
V: TRBV28
D: TRBD1
J: TRBJ1-5
DNA: TGTGCCAGCAGTTACATCACAGGGGGAAGTAATCAGCCCCAGCATTTT
CDR3: CASSYITGGSNQPQHF